These 24 T cell receptor beta chains were sequenced from one sample in a study of cytomegalovirus exposure and HLA in healthy donors. The PCR used 60 Vbeta and 13 Jbeta primers. The protocol was immunoSEQ multiplex PCR, while the TCRdb copy is restricted to in-frame clones and leaves out a portion. The sample yields about 120,000 clones, under 85% seen once. Source material: PBMCs. The receptors originated from a human donor in good health.

This chain joins TRBV11-3 and TRBJ1-2, with 9 bases matching TRBD1. The CDR3 is made up of 17 amino acids. J was trimmed by 1 base and V by 5 bases; bases with no gene match: 11. In germline, CDR1 is SGHNT, CDR2 YENEEA. CDR3 coding DNA: TGTGCCAGCAGCCAGGCCGGGACAGGGCTAATTAACTATGGCTACACCTTC. It translates to CASSQAGTGLINYGYTF.

This clone has more than one count but fewer than ten. The J gene is TRBJ2-1, the V gene TRBV11-2, with D unclear. In germline, CDR1 is SGHAT, CDR2 FQNNGV. Trimming took off 3 bases at V and 2 bases at J, with 14 bases between the two ends. The CDR3 sequence is 16 residues long. In nucleotides, the CDR3 is TGTGCCAGCAGCTTTTCGATTGTACTTACCTACAATGAGCAGTTCTTC. It yields the protein CASSFSIVLTYNEQFF.

The V and J genes are TRBV7-6 and TRBJ2-7, with 7 bases fitting TRBD2. This CDR3 has 17 residues. Germline V gene lookup returns CDR1 SGHVS and CDR2 FNYEAQ. J lost 0 bases, V lost 4 bases, and 12 bases had no gene match. Here the CDR3 reads CASSSWASGDSSYEQYF. As DNA, the CDR3 is TGTGCCAGCAGCTCCTGGGCTAGCGGTGACTCCTCCTACGAGCAGTACTTC. Supplemented by reference TRBV7-6 and TRBJ2-7, the full variable domain reads GAGVSQSPRYKVTKRGQDVALRCDPISGHVSLYWYRQALGQGPEFLTYFNYEAQQDKSGLPNDRFSAERPEGSISTLTIQRTEQRDSAMYRCASSSWASGDSSYEQYFGPGTRLTVT.

V and J are TRBV5-1 and TRBJ2-1; TRBD2 matches at 7 bases. The CDR3 covers 14 residues. V trimming: 7 bases; J trimming: 6 bases; junction bases outside the gene matches: 10. CDR1 and CDR2 (germline): SGHRS, YFSETQ. CDR3 residues: CASQGGGSRNEQFF. CDR3 DNA sequence: TGCGCCAGCCAGGGAGGCGGGAGCCGCAATGAGCAGTTCTTC.

This sequence joins TRBV28 and TRBJ2-5; 14 nucleotides match TRBD2. With V trimmed by 3 bases and J by 3 bases, 6 bases remained unmatched. Looked up from germline, CDR1 is MDHEN and CDR2 is SYDVKM. This CDR3 has 17 amino acids. The CDR3, as DNA: TGTGCCAGCAGTTTCCCCGGGACTAGCGGGAGAAAAGAGACCCAGTACTTC. Translated, it gives CASSFPGTSGRKETQYF.

V usage is TRBV19 and J usage is TRBJ2-1, with TRBD2 identical over 9 bases. Per the germline V gene, CDR1 is LNHDA and CDR2 is SQIVND (reference sequence). Trimming at V came to 3 bases and at J to 7 bases, leaving 10 bases not matched to a gene. This CDR3 has 16 amino acids. The chain's CDR3 is CASSMLGGRVGNEQFF. CDR3 sequence (DNA): TGTGCCAGTAGTATGTTGGGCGGGAGGGTAGGGAATGAGCAGTTCTTC.

The chain joins TRBV9 to TRBJ2-7; no clear D. This CDR3 contains 13 residues. Germline values: CDR1 SGDLS, CDR2 YYNGEE. The V gene lost 0 bases and the J gene lost 5 bases, with 9 bases spanning the gap. The chain's CDR3 is CASSVGVKNEQYF. The CDR3 coding sequence is TGTGCCAGCAGCGTAGGAGTTAAGAACGAGCAGTACTTC.

As to this clone: The sample contains more than one DNA sequence encoding this CDR3. The rearrangement joins TRBV10-3 to TRBJ2-3, with TRBD2 matching over 7 bases. Germline assignment: CDR1 ENHRY and CDR2 SYGVKD. CDR3 length: 13 residues. V lost 11 bases and J lost 3; bases outside the gene matches: 8. In DNA form, the CDR3 reads TGTGCCGGCGCGGGAGACGGAACAGATACGCAGTATTTT. This encodes CAGAGDGTDTQYF.

J is TRBJ2-1 and V is TRBV7-2; D perhaps matches TRBD2 (7 bases). Germline CDR1 SGHTA, CDR2 FQGNSA. CDR3 length: 16 amino acids. V was cut by 0 bases and J by 0 bases, with 9 bases left in between. CDR3 sequence reads: CASSLAGGGSYNEQFF. The CDR3 DNA follows: TGTGCCAGCAGCTTAGCGGGAGGGGGCTCCTACAATGAGCAGTTCTTC.

This clone has only a few counts. This rearrangement joins TRBV7-9 to TRBJ2-1; 12 bases agree with TRBD2. The CDR3 runs 15 residues. CDR1 is SEHNR, CDR2 FQNEAQ, per germline (reference sequence). Trimming removed 3 bases from V and 9 bases from J; junction bases left unmatched: 6. This CDR3 reads CASSFPSGRAGEQFF. CDR3 coding DNA: TGTGCCAGCAGCTTTCCTAGCGGGAGGGCCGGTGAGCAGTTCTTC.

The J gene is TRBJ2-3, the V gene TRBV4-1; 7 positions agree with TRBD2. CDR1 and CDR2 (germline): MGHRA, YSYEKL. The CDR3 is made up of 16 amino acids. V dropped 1 base and J dropped 2; count of bases not matched to a gene: 6. The CDR3 region has the DNA TGCGCCAGCAGCCAAGGTACAGCGGGAACCACAGATACGCAGTATTTT. Protein: CASSQGTAGTTDTQYF.

V usage is TRBV5-4 and J usage is TRBJ2-7; 8 bases agree with TRBD1. There are 15 residues in the CDR3. After removal of 0 bases from V and 6 bases from J, the junction contained 8 bases not matched to a gene. The germline V gene encodes CDR1 SGHNT and CDR2 YYREEE (reference sequence). CDR3 residues: CASSLVQGARGEQYF. The DNA of the CDR3 is TGTGCCAGCAGCTTGGTCCAGGGGGCGCGTGGCGAGCAGTACTTC.

The CDR3 DNA is TGTGCCAGCAGTAGAGACAATAGAGTGCAGTATTTT. Translation gives CASSRDNRVQYF. The gene calls are TRBV28 and TRBJ2-3; unclear D gene. The CDR3 runs 12 residues. Trimming stripped 5 bases from V and 11 bases from J, with 14 bases between. In germline, CDR1 is MDHEN, CDR2 SYDVKM.

The chain uses TRBV6-6 and TRBJ2-7; D unresolved. The germline CDR1 and CDR2 sequences are MNHNY and SVGAGI (reference sequence). V gave up 4 bases and J gave up 2 bases, with 15 bases separating them. The CDR3 runs 15 residues. CDR3 nucleotides: TGTGCCAGCAGTTTCCTGCGGCAGCCTACCTACGAGCAGTACTTC. Amino acids: CASSFLRQPTYEQYF.

The V and J genes are TRBV7-9 and TRBJ2-1, with 14 bases aligning to TRBD2. Losses at the gene ends were 4 bases for V and 7 bases for J; bases not matched to a gene: 6. CDR3 length: 16 amino acids. CDR1 and CDR2 from the germline V gene are SEHNR and FQNEAQ (reference sequence). The CDR3 DNA is TGTGCCAGCAGCTACCCGGGACTAGCGGGAGTGAATGAGCAGTTCTTC. This codes for CASSYPGLAGVNEQFF. The full variable domain, its missing parts supplied by reference TRBV7-9 and TRBJ2-1, is DTGVSQNPRHKITKRGQNVTFRCDPISEHNRLYWYRQTLGQGPEFLTYFQNEAQLEKSRLLSDRFSAERPKGSFSTLEIQRTEQGDSAMYLCASSYPGLAGVNEQFFGPGTRLTVL.

This rearrangement joins TRBV27 to TRBJ1-1, with 11 positions matching TRBD1. CDR3 size: 15 residues. Per germline, CDR1 MNHEY and CDR2 SMNVEV (reference sequence). V dropped 5 bases and J dropped 4; count of bases not matched to a gene: 6. The CDR3 here is CASSMAGTGGTEAFF. CDR3 nucleotides: TGTGCCAGCAGTATGGCCGGGACAGGGGGCACTGAAGCTTTCTTT.

The genes are TRBV7-8 and TRBJ1-1, with TRBD1 as a possible D gene (6 bases). V was shortened by 1 base and J by 3 bases, with 15 bases between the two germline ends. Germline V gene sequence: CDR1 SGHVS, CDR2 FQNEAQ. This CDR3 region has 16 residues. CDR3 sequence reads: CASSLGSNRAHTEAFF. CDR3 nucleotide sequence: TGTGCCAGCAGCTTAGGTTCTAACAGGGCCCACACTGAAGCTTTCTTT.

The V and J genes are TRBV18 and TRBJ2-7, with 8 nucleotides matching TRBD1. J was trimmed by 2 bases and V by 6 bases; bases with no gene match: 6. The CDR3 totals 14 residues. Germline lookup yields CDR1 KGHSH and CDR2 LQKENI. As DNA, the CDR3 is TGTGCCAGCTCCCTTGGACAGGGCACCTACGAGCAGTACTTC. It specifies CASSLGQGTYEQYF.

The J gene is TRBJ2-7, the V gene TRBV6-1; 7 bases fit TRBD1. The V segment lost 10 bases and the J segment 1 base; nucleotides outside the gene matches: 10. Germline CDR1 and CDR2: MNHNS and SASEGT. The CDR3 covers 14 residues. CDR3 sequence reads: CATPRNRGSYEQYF. The CDR3 DNA reads as TGTGCCACCCCCCGAAACAGGGGATCCTACGAGCAGTACTTC.

The gene calls are TRBV19 and TRBJ1-1; D gene unclear. Looked up from germline, CDR1 is LNHDA and CDR2 is SQIVND (reference sequence). The CDR3 totals 17 residues. Trimming removed 7 bases from V and 4 bases from J, with 25 bases in between. In DNA form, the CDR3 reads TGTGCCAGTATTGATCGGGGTCAACGTGGTTCGGGCACTGAAGCTTTCTTT. This codes for CASIDRGQRGSGTEAFF.

The chain joins TRBV19 to TRBJ2-5; 9 nucleotides align to TRBD2. The V segment lost 5 bases and the J segment 2 bases; nucleotides outside the gene matches: 21. Germline V gene data show CDR1 as LNHDA and CDR2 as SQIVND (reference sequence). The CDR3 has 20 residues. CDR3 DNA sequence: TGTGCCAGTAGTTCCAGATTCCCTCTTGGGACTAGCCTCCGACAAGAGACCCAGTACTTC. Translating gives CASSSRFPLGTSLRQETQYF.

The V gene is TRBV27, the J gene TRBJ1-4, with a possible D match to TRBD1 (6 bases). V shed 5 bases and J shed 5 bases, with 12 bases lying between them. There are 14 residues in the CDR3. Germline V CDR1 and CDR2: MNHEY, SMNVEV (reference sequence). Written as DNA, the CDR3 is TGTGCCAGCAGTCCGACAGGACGGAATGAAAAACTGTTTTTT. It is translated as CASSPTGRNEKLFF.

The chain links TRBV18 to TRBJ2-7, with D possibly matching TRBD2 (6 bases). Germline loops: CDR1 KGHSH, CDR2 LQKENI. This CDR3 has 14 amino acids. The germline V and J ends were trimmed by 5 bases and 1 base, with 12 bases remaining between them. The CDR3 DNA sequence: TGTGCCAGCTCATATGGGACTCCATCCTACGAGCAGTACTTC. Residues: CASSYGTPSYEQYF.

The chain is built from TRBV9 and TRBJ2-3; D gene ambiguous. The ends were cut back, 0 bases at V and 0 bases at J, with 11 bases in the middle. Germline values: CDR1 SGDLS, CDR2 YYNGEE. This CDR3 has 16 amino acids. CDR3 coding DNA: TGTGCCAGCAGCGTAGGGCTTAGCCGAAGCACAGATACGCAGTATTTT. Residues: CASSVGLSRSTDTQYF. Using reference TRBV9 and TRBJ2-3 for the parts outside the CDR3, the full variable domain is DSGVTQTPKHLITATGQRVTLRCSPRSGDLSVYWYQQSLDQGLQFLIQYYNGEERAKGNILERFSAQQFPDLHSELNLSSLELGDSALYFCASSVGLSRSTDTQYFGPGTRLTVL.